The sequence of this T cell receptor beta chain was determined in a study of OX40 agonist ivuxolimab in advanced cancers. TCRdb's table, derived via immunoSEQ multiplex PCR, lists solely in-frame clones and lacks some. The profile shows about 84,000 clones, about nine tenths of them singletons. CDR1 is GTSNPN, CDR2 SVGIG, per germline (reference sequence). Trimming removed 5 bases from V and 1 base from J, with 5 bases in between. The CDR3 has 12 residues. The source was CD4+ or CD8+ T cells sorted from blood, collected in a trial of the OX40 agonist ivuxolimab. The origin of this receptor is an adult with an advanced solid tumor such as melanoma, head and neck, liver or kidney cancer. The chain combines TRBV30 with TRBJ2-2; D unresolved. CDR3 residues: CAWEENTGELFF. Here the CDR3 DNA reads TGTGCCTGGGAGGAGAACACCGGGGAGCTGTTTTTT.